The subject of this entry is one T cell receptor beta chain. At least ten counts were recorded for this clone. No antigen is known for it. Read sequence stops 3 residues before the CDR3 end, and the germline J gene provides the missing end. For sequencing, equivalent amounts of genomic DNA were input from CVID and control samples. For every sample, a 60 bp segment covering the rearranged TCRbeta CDR3 region was amplified and then sequenced. TCRbeta amplification used the immunoSEQ assay, a bias-corrected multiplex PCR with high-throughput sequencing. The original pipeline was this. Every unique nucleotide sequence was considered a clone and was annotated with V, D and J genes, copy number and frequency. Sequences were labeled productive if in frame, and non-productive if out of frame or containing stop codons. As previously described, clonality was computed from Shannon's entropy. Mean CDR3 Kyte-Doolittle hydropathy was derived from the predicted amino acid sequences of productive clones. Hierarchical clustering of scaled V gene usage was performed with the R hclust function using Manhattan distance and complete linkage. Sharing of clones by CDR3 amino acid sequence was evaluated through resampling of 12 repertoires per group over 100 rounds. The repertoires were screened for over 60 published EBV-specific TCRbeta sequences and some 230 published CMV-specific TCRbeta sequences. A couple of CVID samples yielding fewer than 10,000 sequences were excluded from analysis, leaving 42 CVID repertoires. In TCRdb, the immuneACCESS table is reduced to in-frame sequences with V and J assigned. These tables do not hold every clone; where another copy was compared, an unresolved V gene accounts for under half, and the others remain unexplained. Clone size and the V and J calls come from that table; the DNA yielded D and trimming. The sample records fewer than 60,000 clones, none occurring a single time. Clones ranked in the top ten supply just over 2% of the sample.

The sample originates from a study of T cell clonality in common variable immunodeficiency (dated by TCRdb to between 2014 and 2017). Most of the CVID patients and most of the healthy controls were of Caucasian heritage. Heparinized peripheral whole blood samples of roughly 5 to 8 ml were obtained from each donor. Genomic DNA from adults with common variable immune deficiency (CVID) and from healthy adult controls was used for sequencing of TCRbeta CDR3 repertoires. A total of 22 healthy adult volunteers (roughly twelve female and 10 or so male; age range roughly 20 to 66 years, mean age about 35) were included in the control group. Diluted blood was density-centrifuged over Hypaque 1077 or Ficoll-Paque to isolate peripheral blood mononuclear cells. Genomic DNA was obtained from unsorted mononuclear cells through either Qiagen column purification or a centrifugation-based method. The CDR3 holds 12 amino acids from the cysteine to the phenylalanine. The DNA shown is the part of the CDR3 that was read: 27 bases, in frame from base 1. CDR1 is given as SQVTM and CDR2 as ANQGSEA, both from the germline V gene. A distance of 12 bases separates the germline ends of V and J, which lose 6 bases and 4 bases respectively.

Summary of the overall study and its limitations: Fewer TCRbeta clones were shared among CVID subjects than among healthy controls (p < 0.0001). According to the authors, figuring out what caused the increased clonality in CVID would require sequencing the repertoires of T cell subpopulations. Patient heterogeneity within the CVID cohort put limits on correlating repertoire features with clinical complications. TCRbeta clonality was higher in CVID subjects than in healthy controls (t-test p = 0.018), and the increase was most characteristic of about a third of subjects. Fewer deletions and N-nucleotide insertions were reportedly observed in CVID TCRbeta sequences, and highly modified clones with 13 or more V deletions were reportedly absent from CVID TCRbeta sequences. Even though DNA input was the same, control samples had an average of about 81,820 unique sequences each, compared with approximately 32,000 in CVID samples.

Material: peripheral blood mononuclear cells. This receptor was identified in a person aged 18 to 75 in good health. Recombination connected TRBV29-1 to TRBJ1-1; the D gene is unclear. CDR3 DNA (partial): TGCAGCGTACTGGCGGAACGCACTGAA. Its protein reads: CSVLAERTE. The CDR3 in its entirety is CSVLAERTEAFF.